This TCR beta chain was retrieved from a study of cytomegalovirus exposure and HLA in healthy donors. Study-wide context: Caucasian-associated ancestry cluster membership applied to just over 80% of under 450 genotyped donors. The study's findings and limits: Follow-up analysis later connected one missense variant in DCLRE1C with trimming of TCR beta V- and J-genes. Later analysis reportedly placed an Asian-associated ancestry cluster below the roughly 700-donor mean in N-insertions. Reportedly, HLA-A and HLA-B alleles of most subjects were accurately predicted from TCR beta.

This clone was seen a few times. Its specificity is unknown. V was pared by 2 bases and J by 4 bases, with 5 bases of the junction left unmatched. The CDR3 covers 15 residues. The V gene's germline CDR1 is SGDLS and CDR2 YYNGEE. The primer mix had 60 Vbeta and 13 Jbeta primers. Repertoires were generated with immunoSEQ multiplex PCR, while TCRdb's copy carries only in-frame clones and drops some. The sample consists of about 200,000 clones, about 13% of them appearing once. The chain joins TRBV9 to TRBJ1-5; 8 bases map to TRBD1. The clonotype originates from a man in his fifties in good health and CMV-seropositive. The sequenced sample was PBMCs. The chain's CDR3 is CASSVTGGDNQPQHF. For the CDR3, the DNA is TGTGCCAGCAGCGTTACAGGGGGTGATAATCAGCCCCAGCATTTT. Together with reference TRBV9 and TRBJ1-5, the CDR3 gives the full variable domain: DSGVTQTPKHLITATGQRVTLRCSPRSGDLSVYWYQQSLDQGLQFLIQYYNGEERAKGNILERFSAQQFPDLHSELNLSSLELGDSALYFCASSVTGGDNQPQHFGDGTRLSIL.